This T cell receptor beta chain was retrieved from a study of blood T cell repertoires in COVID-19. Study-level background: Collection of acute and convalescent COVID-19 samples took place in the United States, Italy and Spain. T cells, B-cell-depleted T cells, or PBMCs supplied cDNA or gDNA.

The assay was immunoSEQ multiplex PCR, and TCRdb's table has in-frame clones only and misses some. The data hold just under 50,000 clones, with 70% to 85% observed a single time. Germline V lookup: CDR1 ENHRY, CDR2 SYGVKD. The CDR3 has 10 amino acids. Trimming cost V 9 bases and J 7 bases, with 9 bases left between them. Material: peripheral blood. The receptor's source is a man between 65 and 79 years old with acute or convalescent COVID-19. The gene calls are TRBV10-3 and TRBJ2-5; no definite D call. CDR3 sequence reads: CAIGWWTQYF. CDR3 nucleotides: TGTGCCATTGGCTGGTGGACCCAGTACTTC.